This note documents a single TCR beta chain sequence. The sample belongs to a study of CD8 T cells in Susac syndrome. About 0.5 to 1 ug RNA was reverse transcribed with random hexamers. Amplification of the TCR beta CDR3 was carried out by immunoSEQ multiplex PCR, which spanned a total of 54 Vbeta and 13 Jbeta segments. In TCRdb, the immunoSEQ multiplex PCR reads were re-called with MiXCR into one record per CDR3 protein. The repertoire holds more than 110,000 distinct CDR3 sequences, with over 90% as singletons. Per the germline V gene, CDR1 is DFQATT and CDR2 is SNEGSKA (reference sequence). V was pared by 6 bases and J by 8 bases, with 4 bases of the junction left unmatched. This CDR3 spans 11 amino acids.

Material for sequencing was CD4+ T cells from PBMCs. The TCR originated in a human donor with Susac syndrome. The chain employs TRBV20-1 and TRBJ2-1; 7 bases fit TRBD2. CDR3 nucleotides: TGCAGTGCCGAGCGGGACGATGAGCAGTTCTTC. Its translation: CSAERDDEQFF.